This TCR beta chain was identified in a study of lymphopenia after photon versus proton radiotherapy. Clones were read by immunoSEQ multiplex PCR, and TCRdb kept only the in-frame ones, dropping some. The profile shows about 26,000 clones, 85% of them singletons. Germline CDR1 is LNHDA and CDR2 is SQIVND (reference sequence). The CDR3 consists of 14 residues. Trimming took off 4 bases at V and 0 bases at J, with 10 bases between the two ends. Sequencing was performed on peripheral blood, taken from a patient treated with photon-based radiotherapy. This chain connects TRBV19 to TRBJ2-7, with D perhaps TRBD2 (5 bases). This clonotype was sampled from a man aged 30-40 years with gastric cancer. The CDR3 nucleotides are TGTGCCAGTAGTAAGCGGACGGTCTCCTACGAGCAGTACTTC. Encoded protein: CASSKRTVSYEQYF. The full variable domain, its missing parts supplied by reference TRBV19 and TRBJ2-7, is DGGITQSPKYLFRKEGQNVTLSCEQNLNHDAMYWYRQDPGQGLRLIYYSQIVNDFQKGDIAEGYSVSREKKESFPLTVTSAQKNPTAFYLCASSKRTVSYEQYFGPGTRLTVT.